A selection of T cell receptor beta chains follows, all from one sample in a study of early stage breast cancer tumors. Assay: immunoSEQ multiplex PCR; the TCRdb copy retains only in-frame clones and omits some. The data show some 24,000 clones, 60% to 70% seen once. Sequencing was performed on breast tumor tissue. The source is a person between 55 and 69 years old with breast cancer. CDR3s include the opening cysteine and the closing phenylalanine or tryptophan. D genes are given only for firm matches. A row's size may be missing; if present it is once, few, many or a size class.

clone_size: .; d_call: TRBD1; j_call: TRBJ2-5; v_call: TRBV5-4; cdr3_nt: TGTGCCAGCAGCTCCCCTACCGCAGGGGGTGAGACCCAGTACTTC; cdr3_aa: CASSSPTAGGETQYF
clone_size: once; d_call: .; j_call: TRBJ1-2; v_call: TRBV19; cdr3_nt: TGTGCCAGTAGTATCGAGGGTAACTATGGCTACACCTTC; cdr3_aa: CASSIEGNYGYTF
clone_size: .; d_call: TRBD2; j_call: TRBJ2-5; v_call: TRBV5-4; cdr3_nt: TGCGCCAGCAGCTCACTAGCGGGAGAGGGAGAGACCCAGTACTTC; cdr3_aa: CASSSLAGEGETQYF
clone_size: .; d_call: TRBD2; j_call: TRBJ2-5; v_call: TRBV29-1; cdr3_nt: TGCAGCGTTGGGGGCGGGAGGGCAGAGACCCAGTACTTC; cdr3_aa: CSVGGGRAETQYF
clone_size: .; d_call: TRBD2; j_call: TRBJ2-1; v_call: TRBV5-8; cdr3_nt: TGTGCCAGCAGAGGACTAGCGGCACCAACACATGAGCAGTTCTTC; cdr3_aa: CASRGLAAPTHEQFF
clone_size: .; d_call: TRBD2; j_call: TRBJ2-7; v_call: TRBV5-4; cdr3_nt: TGTGCCAGCAGCTTGGGGGGTAGCGGGAGCTCCTACGAGCAGTACTTC; cdr3_aa: CASSLGGSGSSYEQYF
clone_size: few; d_call: .; j_call: TRBJ1-1; v_call: TRBV7-9; cdr3_nt: TGTGCCAGCAGGAGCCCTGGGAGCGAGAACACTGAAGCTTTCTTT; cdr3_aa: CASRSPGSENTEAFF
clone_size: once; d_call: .; j_call: TRBJ2-1; v_call: TRBV5-4; cdr3_nt: TGTGCCAGCAGCCACCGGGACAACAATGAGCAGTTCTTC; cdr3_aa: CASSHRDNNEQFF
clone_size: .; d_call: TRBD2; j_call: TRBJ2-7; v_call: TRBV28; cdr3_nt: TGTGCCAGCAGAAGCGGGAGTTACGAGCAGTACTTC; cdr3_aa: CASRSGSYEQYF
clone_size: .; d_call: TRBD1; j_call: TRBJ2-3; v_call: TRBV4-3; cdr3_nt: TGCGCCAGCAGCCACCTCCTACCGGGACAGGGGACAGATACGCAGTATTTT; cdr3_aa: CASSHLLPGQGTDTQYF
clone_size: .; d_call: .; j_call: TRBJ1-5; v_call: TRBV28; cdr3_nt: TGTGCCAGCAGTACAGTTAATCAGCCCCAGCATTTT; cdr3_aa: CASSTVNQPQHF
clone_size: few; d_call: .; j_call: TRBJ2-7; v_call: TRBV11-3; cdr3_nt: TGTGCCAGCAGCTCCGCAGAAAAAGACTCCTACGAGCAGTACTTC; cdr3_aa: CASSSAEKDSYEQYF
clone_size: few; d_call: TRBD2; j_call: TRBJ2-7; v_call: TRBV7-2; cdr3_nt: TGTGCCAGCAGCTTAGACCTAGCGGGGGTCTACGAGCAGTACTTC; cdr3_aa: CASSLDLAGVYEQYF
clone_size: .; d_call: .; j_call: TRBJ1-1; v_call: TRBV7-8; cdr3_nt: TGTGCCAGCAGCTTCCTCCGGGGGGATCAGTCTGAAGCTTTCTTT; cdr3_aa: CASSFLRGDQSEAFF
clone_size: few; d_call: .; j_call: TRBJ2-7; v_call: TRBV28; cdr3_nt: TGTGCCAGCAATCTGGGGAGGAACGAGCAGTACTTC; cdr3_aa: CASNLGRNEQYF
clone_size: .; d_call: .; j_call: TRBJ2-3; v_call: TRBV29-1; cdr3_nt: TGCAGCGTTTATTCCCGGCCGGGGTTGATTGCAGATACGCAGTATTTT; cdr3_aa: CSVYSRPGLIADTQYF
clone_size: .; d_call: .; j_call: TRBJ1-2; v_call: TRBV6-5; cdr3_nt: TGTGCCAGCAGTTACAGCGGGGCACGCGGCTATGGCTACACCTTC; cdr3_aa: CASSYSGARGYGYTF
clone_size: .; d_call: .; j_call: TRBJ2-2; v_call: TRBV7-6; cdr3_nt: TGTGCCAGCAGCTACCGGGACATCCAAGGAGAGCTGTTTTTT; cdr3_aa: CASSYRDIQGELFF
clone_size: .; d_call: TRBD1; j_call: TRBJ1-1; v_call: TRBV18; cdr3_nt: TGTGCCAGCTCAGCTACACGACAGGGGGCAATCGGGAACACTGAAGCTTTCTTT; cdr3_aa: CASSATRQGAIGNTEAFF
clone_size: once; d_call: .; j_call: TRBJ2-1; v_call: TRBV7-3; cdr3_nt: TGTGCCAGCAGCCCAACCCGCGGTTACAATGAGCAGTTCTTC; cdr3_aa: CASSPTRGYNEQFF
clone_size: once; d_call: .; j_call: TRBJ2-1; v_call: TRBV11-2; cdr3_nt: TGTGCCAGCAGCCTAGGGTTAGGAGAAGGGCAGTTCTTC; cdr3_aa: CASSLGLGEGQFF
clone_size: .; d_call: .; j_call: TRBJ1-1; v_call: TRBV30; cdr3_nt: TGTGCCTGGAGTGTAACTGGGGGGGACACTGAAGCTTTCTTT; cdr3_aa: CAWSVTGGDTEAFF
clone_size: once; d_call: .; j_call: TRBJ1-2; v_call: TRBV4-3; cdr3_nt: TGCGCCAGCAGCCAAGCGGGACTTGCTAACTATGGCTACACCTTC; cdr3_aa: CASSQAGLANYGYTF
clone_size: .; d_call: .; j_call: TRBJ1-1; v_call: TRBV11-2; cdr3_nt: TGTGCCAGCAGCTTATTTAAGGGGGTGAACACTGAAGCTTTCTTT; cdr3_aa: CASSLFKGVNTEAFF
clone_size: .; d_call: TRBD1; j_call: TRBJ1-2; v_call: TRBV19; cdr3_nt: TGTGCCAGTAGCCCATATTATAGTGGGACAGTTAACTATGGCTACACCTTC; cdr3_aa: CASSPYYSGTVNYGYTF
clone_size: once; d_call: .; j_call: TRBJ2-4; v_call: TRBV30; cdr3_nt: TGTGCCTGGAGTCCTCCGGGACAAGGGATTCAGTACTTC; cdr3_aa: CAWSPPGQGIQYF
clone_size: .; d_call: TRBD2; j_call: TRBJ2-1; v_call: TRBV5-1; cdr3_nt: TGCGCCAGCAGAGGGGGACTAGCGGGAGCCTCCTACAATGAGCAGTTCTTC; cdr3_aa: CASRGGLAGASYNEQFF
clone_size: .; d_call: .; j_call: TRBJ1-1; v_call: TRBV27; cdr3_nt: TGTGCCAGCAGCCGAGACAGAAACACTGAAGCTTTCTTT; cdr3_aa: CASSRDRNTEAFF
clone_size: .; d_call: .; j_call: TRBJ2-7; v_call: TRBV5-5; cdr3_nt: TGTGCCAGCAGCCCCCGGGACGAGCAGTACTTC; cdr3_aa: CASSPRDEQYF
clone_size: once; d_call: TRBD1; j_call: TRBJ2-2; v_call: TRBV19; cdr3_nt: TGTGCCAGTAGTCGGACAGGAATAAACACCGGGGAGCTGTTTTTT; cdr3_aa: CASSRTGINTGELFF
clone_size: .; d_call: TRBD1; j_call: TRBJ2-7; v_call: TRBV4-3; cdr3_nt: TGCGCCAGCAGCGCAGACAGGGGGCGGACGTACGAGCAGTACTTC; cdr3_aa: CASSADRGRTYEQYF
clone_size: .; d_call: TRBD1; j_call: TRBJ1-2; v_call: TRBV5-4; cdr3_nt: TGTGCCAGCAGCCGGGACAGCCTTAGGGATGGCTACACCTTC; cdr3_aa: CASSRDSLRDGYTF
clone_size: .; d_call: TRBD1; j_call: TRBJ2-5; v_call: TRBV27; cdr3_nt: TGTGCCAGCAGACCGACAGGGGTAGAGACCCAGTACTTC; cdr3_aa: CASRPTGVETQYF
clone_size: .; d_call: .; j_call: TRBJ1-2; v_call: TRBV30; cdr3_nt: TGTGCCTGGAGGAGCGGATCAAATACGCGGTTCGACACCTTC; cdr3_aa: CAWRSGSNTRFDTF
clone_size: .; d_call: TRBD2; j_call: TRBJ2-3; v_call: TRBV11-3; cdr3_nt: TGTGCCAGCAGCTTAGGAACTAGCGGGAGGAGTCTAGATACGCAGTATTTT; cdr3_aa: CASSLGTSGRSLDTQYF
clone_size: .; d_call: TRBD2; j_call: TRBJ2-7; v_call: TRBV19; cdr3_nt: TGTGCCAGTAGTATGGATCTAGCGGGAGGGCTAAGGAACGAGCAGTACTTC; cdr3_aa: CASSMDLAGGLRNEQYF
clone_size: .; d_call: .; j_call: TRBJ2-7; v_call: TRBV7-3; cdr3_nt: TGTGCCAGCAGCTTAAACGCGGGCCACTACGAGCAGTACTTC; cdr3_aa: CASSLNAGHYEQYF
clone_size: .; d_call: .; j_call: TRBJ1-2; v_call: TRBV27; cdr3_nt: TGTGCCAGCAGTTTTGCCAGGGTAGGCATCGGCTATGGCTACACCTTC; cdr3_aa: CASSFARVGIGYGYTF
clone_size: .; d_call: TRBD2; j_call: TRBJ2-2; v_call: TRBV29-1; cdr3_nt: TGCAGCGTTCGGGGGGGGGCCGGGGAGCTGTTTTTT; cdr3_aa: CSVRGGAGELFF
clone_size: .; d_call: TRBD2; j_call: TRBJ2-5; v_call: TRBV11-1; cdr3_nt: TGTGCCAGCAGTAATGGGGGACTAGCGGAAGAGACCCAGTACTTC; cdr3_aa: CASSNGGLAEETQYF
clone_size: .; d_call: .; j_call: TRBJ2-3; v_call: TRBV9; cdr3_nt: TGTGCCAGCAGCGCCCGACTGAGCGGGTATACGCAGTATTTT; cdr3_aa: CASSARLSGYTQYF
clone_size: .; d_call: TRBD2; j_call: TRBJ2-1; v_call: TRBV19; cdr3_nt: TGTGCCACTACCCGACTAGCGGGAGGACCCAATGAGCAGTTCTTC; cdr3_aa: CATTRLAGGPNEQFF
clone_size: .; d_call: .; j_call: TRBJ2-7; v_call: TRBV4-3; cdr3_nt: TGCGCCAGCAGCCAAGCACTAACGGGACTCAACTACGAGCAGTACTTC; cdr3_aa: CASSQALTGLNYEQYF
clone_size: few; d_call: TRBD1; j_call: TRBJ2-7; v_call: TRBV5-1; cdr3_nt: TGCGCCAGCAGTTCGGGACAGCTCTACGAGCAGTACTTC; cdr3_aa: CASSSGQLYEQYF
clone_size: few; d_call: .; j_call: TRBJ2-5; v_call: TRBV29-1; cdr3_nt: TGCAGCGTTGAGAGCCCCGCGGGGCGAACTTCCCAAGAGACCCAGTACTTC; cdr3_aa: CSVESPAGRTSQETQYF
clone_size: few; d_call: .; j_call: TRBJ2-1; v_call: TRBV19; cdr3_nt: TGTGCCAGTAGTACCCAGGATGGGCGGGGGCAGTTCTTC; cdr3_aa: CASSTQDGRGQFF
clone_size: .; d_call: .; j_call: TRBJ1-1; v_call: TRBV5-1; cdr3_nt: TGCGCCAGCAGCTCGCGTGACACTGAAGCTTTCTTT; cdr3_aa: CASSSRDTEAFF
clone_size: .; d_call: TRBD1; j_call: TRBJ2-1; v_call: TRBV7-2; cdr3_nt: TGTGCCAGCAGGCAACCGGGACAGGCTTACAATGAGCAGTTCTTC; cdr3_aa: CASRQPGQAYNEQFF
clone_size: .; d_call: .; j_call: TRBJ2-6; v_call: TRBV7-6; cdr3_nt: TGTGCCAGCAGCCAGTGGGGGCTCGGGGCCAACGTCCTGACTTTC; cdr3_aa: CASSQWGLGANVLTF
clone_size: medium-sized; d_call: .; j_call: TRBJ1-5; v_call: TRBV10-3; cdr3_nt: TGTGCCATCAGCCCAGAAGGCAATCAGCCCCAGCATTTT; cdr3_aa: CAISPEGNQPQHF
clone_size: medium-sized; d_call: .; j_call: TRBJ2-7; v_call: TRBV2; cdr3_nt: TGTGCCAGCGGGAGGGACACGGGATCCAACGAGCAGTACTTC; cdr3_aa: CASGRDTGSNEQYF